The next 17 T cell receptor beta chains were all read from a single sample in a study of OX40 agonist ivuxolimab in advanced cancers. Receptors were amplified or captured by the immunoSEQ multiplex PCR assay. This immuneACCESS table, as held by TCRdb, lists in-frame sequences with V and J called but not all clones. Of the missing ones, under half trace to an unresolved V gene in checked studies; the others have no known cause. Counted in this sample were some 98,000 clones; about 91% of them appeared once. The ten largest make up around 0.32% of the sample. Sequencing used CD4+ or CD8+ T cells sorted from blood, obtained in a trial of the OX40 agonist ivuxolimab. The origin of the receptors is an adult with an advanced solid tumor such as melanoma, head and neck, liver or kidney cancer.

The chain combines TRBV29-1 with TRBJ1-1, with 9 positions matching TRBD1. Germline V CDR1 and CDR2: SQVTM, ANQGSEA. V was clipped by 7 bases and J by 6 bases; unmatched bases: 6. CDR3 length equals 12 residues. The CDR3 coding sequence is TGCAGCGGAGGGACAGGGACCCCTGAAGCTTTCTTT. Translating it yields CSGGTGTPEAFF.

The CDR3 sequence is CASSLGVSGTDTQYF. Here the CDR3 DNA reads TGTGCCAGCAGCTTGGGAGTTAGCGGCACAGATACGCAGTATTTT. This chain links TRBV5-4 with TRBJ2-3; D perhaps matches TRBD2 (5 bases). The CDR3 totals 15 residues. V gave up 0 bases and J gave up 1 base, with 9 bases separating them. Germline V gives CDR1 SGHNT, CDR2 YYREEE (reference sequence).

V is TRBV5-4 and J is TRBJ2-1, with no clear D. This CDR3 has 13 amino acids. V lost 0 bases and J lost 6, with 7 bases in between. Germline V gene data show CDR1 as SGHNT and CDR2 as YYREEE (reference sequence). CDR3 in amino acids: CASSLVEVNEQFF. The CDR3 nucleotides read TGTGCCAGCAGCTTGGTTGAGGTCAATGAGCAGTTCTTC. Full variable domain (missing parts from reference TRBV5-4 and TRBJ2-1): ETGVTQSPTHLIKTRGQQVTLRCSSQSGHNTVSWYQQALGQGPQFIFQYYREEENGRGNFPPRFSGLQFPNYSSELNVNALELDDSALYLCASSLVEVNEQFFGPGTRLTVL.

This clone has only one observation. One end of the junction fails to match germline, which may point to a read error. This chain links TRBV18 with TRBJ2-4; D is uncertain. CDR1 and CDR2 from the germline V gene are KGHSH and LQKENI. The CDR3 is made up of 13 amino acids. CDR3 sequence (DNA): TGTGCCAGCTCCCCACCCAACAAAAACATTCAGTACTTC. This codes for CASSPPNKNIQYF.

The CDR3 region has the DNA TGTGCCAGCAGCCCGCAGAGATCCGCAGATACGCAGTATTTT. It codes for CASSPQRSADTQYF. The V and J genes are TRBV7-9 and TRBJ2-3; D remains ambiguous. The CDR3 consists of 14 residues. Per germline, CDR1 SEHNR and CDR2 FQNEAQ (reference sequence). V gave up 5 bases and J gave up 4 bases, with 13 bases separating them.

The chain joins TRBV6-5 to TRBJ2-7; 8 nucleotides match TRBD2. The CDR3 sequence is 15 residues long. The germline V gene encodes CDR1 MNHEY and CDR2 SVGAGI. With 4 bases clipped from V and 0 bases from J, the junction kept 5 bases outside the gene matches. The CDR3, as DNA: TGTGCCAGCAGTTTCACCGGGACTAGCTCCTACGAGCAGTACTTC. This sequence encodes CASSFTGTSSYEQYF.

The chain links TRBV7-9 to TRBJ2-1, with 11 bases lining up with TRBD2. This CDR3 is built from 12 residues. Unmatched junction bases numbered 5, after V lost 4 bases and J lost 15 bases. Germline values: CDR1 SEHNR, CDR2 FQNEAQ (reference sequence). The CDR3 protein is CASSSGTSGRFF. CDR3 bases: TGTGCCAGCAGCTCCGGGACTAGCGGACGGTTCTTC.

This sequence joins TRBV7-3 and TRBJ2-6; 10 bases are shared with TRBD1. V shed 5 bases and J 2 bases; nucleotides not matched to a gene: 6. CDR3 size: 17 residues. CDR1 is SGHTA, CDR2 FQGTGA, per germline. The CDR3 loop is CASSTTGTGAGANVLTF. The CDR3 coding sequence is TGTGCCAGCAGCACAACCGGGACAGGGGCTGGGGCCAACGTCCTGACTTTC.

The V and J genes are TRBV6-5 and TRBJ1-4; D not resolved. The CDR3 is 16 residues long. CDR1 is MNHEY and CDR2 is SVGAGI in the germline V gene. Trimming removed 0 bases at V and 0 bases at J, with 8 bases between. CDR3 protein: CASSYSTMATNEKLFF. In nucleotides, the CDR3 is TGTGCCAGCAGTTACTCGACCATGGCAACTAATGAAAAACTGTTTTTT.

This rearrangement joins TRBV19 to TRBJ2-3; D not resolved. Trimming removed 5 bases at V and 2 bases at J, with 14 bases between. The germline CDR1 and CDR2 sequences are LNHDA and SQIVND (reference sequence). The CDR3 is made up of 15 amino acids. In DNA form, the CDR3 reads TGTGCCAGTAGTCCTGCGGACGTAAACACAGATACGCAGTATTTT. Translation gives CASSPADVNTDTQYF.

V is TRBV25-1 and J is TRBJ2-7, with 10 nucleotides matching TRBD2. V lost 3 bases, J lost 5 bases, and 7 bases stayed unmatched. Germline V gene data show CDR1 as MGHDK and CDR2 as SYGVNS. The CDR3 length is 15 residues. This chain's CDR3 is CASSDSGTSAHEQYF. CDR3 coding DNA: TGTGCCAGCAGTGACAGCGGGACTAGCGCCCACGAGCAGTACTTC.

The CDR3, as DNA: TGTGCCAGCAGCTCTGGGGGCAGCTACACCTTC. It translates to CASSSGGSYTF. The chain carries TRBV9 and TRBJ1-2; tentative D call: TRBD1 (6 bases). The CDR3 loop spans 11 amino acids. Germline CDR1 reads SGDLS; CDR2 reads YYNGEE. V was shortened by 4 bases and J by 9 bases, with 10 bases between the two germline ends.

V gene TRBV6-6 combines with J gene TRBJ2-3; D not resolved. Germline CDR1 and CDR2: MNHNY and SVGAGI (reference sequence). V lost 0 bases and J lost 2, with 9 bases in between. CDR3 size: 15 residues. Written as DNA, the CDR3 is TGTGCCAGCAGTTACTCGCAGCTATCCACAGATACGCAGTATTTT. Translation gives CASSYSQLSTDTQYF.

V and J are TRBV27 and TRBJ1-3; no clear D. The germline gives CDR1 MNHEY, CDR2 SMNVEV (reference sequence). The V gene lost 6 bases and the J gene lost 2 bases, with 14 bases spanning the gap. The CDR3 is 15 residues long. In DNA form, the CDR3 reads TGTGCCAGCAGCCGCGCGGGCTTGGCTGGAAACACCATATATTTT. Amino acids: CASSRAGLAGNTIYF.

The chain uses TRBV7-8 and TRBJ1-3; a possible D gene is TRBD1 (5 bases). CDR1 is SGHVS, CDR2 FQNEAQ, per germline. The V and J ends lost 5 bases and 4 bases respectively, with 21 bases between them. CDR3 length equals 17 residues. The CDR3 sequence is CASSLLRDRSMGNTIYF. The CDR3 coding sequence is TGTGCCAGCAGCCTGCTACGTGACAGATCTATGGGAAACACCATATATTTT.

This clone appeared a single time. The V gene is TRBV13, the J gene TRBJ1-6; 9 bases fit TRBD1. After removal of 6 bases from V and 7 bases from J, the junction contained 4 bases not matched to a gene. Per the germline V gene, CDR1 is PRHDT and CDR2 is FYEKMQ (reference sequence). The CDR3 is 14 residues long. CDR3 sequence reads: CASRPGTGNSPLHF. Here the CDR3 DNA reads TGTGCCAGCAGGCCCGGGACAGGGAATTCACCCCTCCACTTT. The variable domain in full, completed from reference TRBV13 and TRBJ1-6, reads AAGVIQSPRHLIKEKRETATLKCYPIPRHDTVYWYQQGPGQDPQFLISFYEKMQSDKGSIPDRFSAQQFSDYHSELNMSSLELGDSALYFCASRPGTGNSPLHFGNGTRLTVT.

This clone was detected only once. The chain carries TRBV15 and TRBJ2-1; the D gene is possibly TRBD2 (5 bases). The germline V gene has CDR1 LNHNV and CDR2 YYDKDF (reference sequence). V was cut by 9 bases and J by 9 bases, with 27 bases left in between. This CDR3 comprises 16 residues. Here the CDR3 reads CATSRPGTRVLGEQFF. CDR3 nucleotides: TGTGCCACTTCACGACCGGGAACTAGGGTACTGGGTGAGCAGTTCTTC.